Listed below are T cell receptor beta chains from one sample, sequenced in a study of T-cell reconstitution after alpha-beta-depleted transplantation in children. TCRdb ran MiXCR on the PCR reads and lists one entry per CDR3 protein. This table holds hundreds of thousands of distinct CDR3 sequences, over 15% found once. The specimen was PBMCs from the stem cell graft donor, collected from the stem cell graft. The receptors come from a human donor who donated a stem cell graft to a child with acute myeloid leukemia. Each CDR3 is given with its conserved first and last residue. Each record gives: clone size, J gene, D gene, V gene, CDR3 protein, CDR3 DNA. D genes are given only for firm matches. Some rows have no size entry. The others give once, few or many, or a class for an expanded clone.

NA	TRBJ2-6	NA	TRBV28	CASSFRFSSGANVLTF	TGTGCCAGCAGTTTCCGGTTTTCCTCTGGGGCCAACGTCCTGACTTTC
many	TRBJ2-1	TRBD1	TRBV10-3	CAISESTGQGMDNEQFF	TGTGCCATCAGTGAGTCGACGGGACAGGGGATGGACAATGAGCAGTTCTTC
many	TRBJ1-2	TRBD1	TRBV20-1	CSAGPAGGNYGYTF	TGCAGTGCTGGGCCGGCAGGGGGAAACTATGGCTACACCTTC
few	TRBJ2-1	NA	TRBV6-1	CASRTVDRYSNEQFF	TGTGCCAGCAGGACCGTAGACAGGTATTCAAATGAGCAGTTCTTC
many	TRBJ2-5	TRBD2	TRBV20-1	CSATYSGGYQETQYF	TGCAGTGCTACCTACAGCGGGGGGTACCAAGAGACCCAGTACTTC
few	TRBJ1-3	NA	TRBV7-9	CASSRRSGVSGNTIYF	TGTGCCAGCAGCCGGAGATCAGGGGTCTCTGGAAACACCATATATTTT
NA	TRBJ1-1	NA	TRBV7-9	CASERRGDTEAFF	TGTGCCAGCGAACGACGAGGAGACACTGAAGCTTTCTTT
few	TRBJ2-7	TRBD1	TRBV27	CASSLGTGPTYEQYF	TGTGCCAGCAGTTTAGGGACAGGGCCAACCTACGAGCAGTACTTC
NA	TRBJ2-7	TRBD1	TRBV20-1	CSARDPRGTGYSEQYF	TGCAGTGCTAGAGATCCGCGAGGGACAGGGTACAGCGAGCAGTACTTC
many	TRBJ2-7	TRBD1	TRBV5-5	CASSLWSTGVGEQYF	TGTGCCAGCAGCTTGTGGAGTACAGGGGTTGGCGAGCAGTACTTC
many	TRBJ2-4	NA	TRBV29-1	CSVLYYRQYF	TGCAGCGTTCTATATTATCGACAGTACTTC
few	TRBJ1-5	NA	TRBV4-1	CASSKTGGRSIINQPQHF	TGCGCCAGCAGCAAGACTGGTGGGAGATCAATTATCAATCAGCCCCAGCATTTT
many	TRBJ2-3	NA	TRBV20-1	CSARDRRLGDTQYF	TGCAGTGCTAGAGATCGCCGACTAGGAGATACGCAGTATTTT
few	TRBJ2-3	NA	TRBV13	CASSSLVESQYF	TGTGCCAGCAGTTCTCTAGTTGAGTCGCAGTATTTT
NA	TRBJ2-3	TRBD1	TRBV4-2	CASGPGAGTGHTQYF	TGTGCCAGCGGCCCCGGGGCCGGGACAGGCCATACGCAGTATTTT
NA	TRBJ2-4	NA	TRBV20-1	CSAVNRAIAKNIQYF	TGCAGTGCTGTAAACAGGGCTATAGCCAAAAACATTCAGTACTTC
many	TRBJ2-1	NA	TRBV20-1	CSAPLSVRANNEQFF	TGCAGTGCCCCCTTATCGGTGCGGGCCAACAATGAGCAGTTCTTC
few	TRBJ1-4	NA	TRBV7-9	CASSLVGVEYEKLFF	TGTGCCAGCAGCTTAGTAGGGGTGGAGTATGAAAAACTGTTTTTT
few	TRBJ2-6	TRBD1	TRBV4-3	CASSQDWGQGFLSGANVLTF	TGCGCCAGCAGCCAAGACTGGGGACAGGGTTTCCTATCTGGGGCCAACGTCCTGACTTTC
many	TRBJ1-2	NA	TRBV5-1	CASSLEAGGGYTF	TGCGCCAGCAGCTTGGAGGCGGGTGGTGGCTACACCTTC
NA	TRBJ1-6	NA	TRBV7-3	CASSSSWDSPLHF	TGTGCCAGCAGCTCCTCCTGGGATTCACCCCTCCACTTT
NA	TRBJ1-1	NA	TRBV12-3/TRBV12-4	CASPRPENEAFF	TGTGCCAGCCCCCGGCCAGAAAATGAAGCTTTCTTT
many	TRBJ2-5	TRBD1	TRBV5-4	CASSRTGTEETQYF	TGTGCCAGCAGCCGCACCGGGACAGAAGAGACCCAGTACTTC
few	TRBJ2-7	NA	TRBV7-2	CASSFRYLYYEQYF	TGTGCCAGCAGTTTCCGGTATCTTTACTACGAGCAGTACTTC
few	TRBJ2-3	NA	TRBV5-1	CASSYRDLTDTQYF	TGCGCCAGCAGCTACCGGGACCTGACCGATACGCAGTATTTT
many	TRBJ1-6	NA	TRBV20-1	CSASGTGLGNSPLHF	TGCAGTGCTAGTGGTACGGGGCTGGGTAATTCACCCCTCCACTTT
NA	TRBJ2-7	NA	TRBV11-3	CASSLKAEQYF	TGTGCCAGCAGCTTAAAGGCCGAGCAGTACTTC
few	TRBJ2-3	NA	TRBV6-4	CASSEESVLSSTDTQYF	TGTGCCAGCAGTGAAGAAAGTGTTTTATCTAGCACAGATACGCAGTATTTT
few	TRBJ1-2	NA	TRBV30	CAWSRSGNYGYTF	TGTGCCTGGAGTCGGTCAGGCAACTATGGCTACACCTTC
once	TRBJ2-5	NA	TRBV5-4	CASSFFVSGGWGKTQYF	TGTGCCAGCAGCTTCTTTGTCTCGGGGGGCTGGGGAAAGACCCAGTACTTC
few	TRBJ1-1	TRBD1	TRBV7-9	CASSSGGSSTEAFF	TGTGCCAGCAGCTCAGGGGGCAGTAGCACTGAAGCTTTCTTT